Following are 18 T cell receptor beta chains from one sample sequenced in a study of T cell responses to AZD1222 COVID-19 vaccine. The method was immunoSEQ multiplex PCR; TCRdb's version includes in-frame clones alone and lacks a portion of them. Of 120,000 to 150,000 clones in the sample, roughly 90% were seen once. The sample consisted of peripheral blood, taken on day 0 of AZD1222 vaccination. The receptors shown here come from an adult in good health.

This rearrangement joins TRBV18 to TRBJ1-2; D not certain. V gave up 2 bases and J gave up 5 bases, with 6 bases separating them. The CDR3 contains 12 residues. Germline V gene lookup returns CDR1 KGHSH and CDR2 LQKENI. The CDR3: CASSPGEYGYTF. The DNA of the CDR3 is TGTGCCAGCTCACCAGGAGAATATGGCTACACCTTC.

V and J are TRBV6-6 and TRBJ1-2; D is perhaps TRBD1 (6 bases). Germline lookup yields CDR1 MNHNY and CDR2 SVGAGI (reference sequence). V lost 8 bases, J lost 4 bases, and 11 bases lay in between. The length of the CDR3 is 12 residues. The CDR3 DNA follows: TGTGCCAGCTTTGACAGGCTCTATGGCTACACCTTC. This gives the protein CASFDRLYGYTF.

This chain joins TRBV29-1 and TRBJ2-7; TRBD1 matches 7 bases. The ends lost 7 bases at V and 1 base at J; junction bases unmatched: 7. In germline, CDR1 is SQVTM, CDR2 ANQGSEA. The CDR3 has 13 residues. The CDR3: CSARGLGSYEQYF. The CDR3 nucleotides are TGCAGCGCTAGGGGGCTGGGGTCCTACGAGCAGTACTTC.

J is TRBJ1-1 and V is TRBV9, with D perhaps TRBD1 (6 bases). V dropped 4 bases and J dropped 5 bases, with 21 bases sitting between them. The CDR3 sequence is 16 residues long. Germline CDR1 is SGDLS and CDR2 is YYNGEE. In DNA form, the CDR3 reads TGTGCCAGCAGCCCAGAGGGAGAGGGGGGGAAAACTGAAGCTTTCTTT. Protein: CASSPEGEGGKTEAFF. Full variable domain (missing parts from reference TRBV9 and TRBJ1-1): DSGVTQTPKHLITATGQRVTLRCSPRSGDLSVYWYQQSLDQGLQFLIQYYNGEERAKGNILERFSAQQFPDLHSELNLSSLELGDSALYFCASSPEGEGGKTEAFFGQGTRLTVV.

The chain carries TRBV6-1 and TRBJ1-4, with unresolved D. Germline V gene lookup returns CDR1 MNHNS and CDR2 SASEGT. V lost 3 bases and J 7 bases, leaving 12 bases between the germline ends. This CDR3 is built from 14 residues. The CDR3 coding sequence is TGTGCCAGCAGTGAGCTCATCCCGGCTGAAAAACTGTTTTTT. Translation: CASSELIPAEKLFF.

This clone has only a few counts. The chain uses TRBV6-5 and TRBJ2-2; 7 nucleotides agree with TRBD2. V shed 2 bases, J shed 6 bases, and the junction held 0 bases outside the gene matches. Germline-derived CDR1 and CDR2 are MNHEY and SVGAGI. The CDR3 runs to 13 residues. DNA for the CDR3: TGTGCCAGCAGTTACGGGGGGGCCGGGGAGCTGTTTTTT. It is translated as CASSYGGAGELFF.

The chain uses TRBV4-3 and TRBJ2-3, with 7 bases that match TRBD2. Germline loops: CDR1 LGHNA, CDR2 YSLEER. Trimming removed 0 bases from V and 4 bases from J; junction bases left unmatched: 19. The CDR3 consists of 20 residues. In DNA form, the CDR3 reads TGCGCCAGCAGCCAAGATTTGTGGGTTGAGCCGGCGGGAGAGGCAGATACGCAGTATTTT. It yields the protein CASSQDLWVEPAGEADTQYF.

The V call is TRBV20-1, the J call TRBJ2-1, with unresolved D. V shed 4 bases and J shed 8 bases, with 9 bases lying between them. The CDR3 consists of 11 residues. Germline V lookup: CDR1 DFQATT, CDR2 SNEGSKA (reference sequence). The CDR3: CSAKKYDEQFF. CDR3 nucleotide sequence: TGCAGTGCTAAGAAATACGATGAGCAGTTCTTC.

The genes are TRBV7-6 and TRBJ2-2, with D tentatively TRBD2 (5 bases). CDR3 size: 18 residues. V lost 1 base and J lost 1, with 16 bases in between. The germline V gene encodes CDR1 SGHVS and CDR2 FNYEAQ. The CDR3 sequence: CASSLEVDSHLNTGELFF. The CDR3 DNA reads as TGTGCCAGCAGCTTAGAAGTGGACTCTCATTTGAACACCGGGGAGCTGTTTTTT.

The chain is built from TRBV11-1 and TRBJ2-2, with D possibly TRBD1 on 5 matching bases. The V end was cut by 5 bases, the J end by 0 bases, with 10 bases between. The CDR3 has 15 amino acids. CDR1 is SGHAT and CDR2 is FQDESV in the germline V gene (reference sequence). The CDR3 DNA reads TGTGCCAGCAGCCCATGGACAACGAACACCGGGGAGCTGTTTTTT. Protein sequence: CASSPWTTNTGELFF.

The chain joins TRBV2 to TRBJ1-3; TRBD1 might be the D (6 bases). Trimming removed 2 bases from V and 2 bases from J, with 7 bases in between. CDR3 length: 14 residues. Germline V gives CDR1 SNHLY, CDR2 FYNNEI. The CDR3 here is CASSERGAGNTIYF. For the CDR3, the DNA is TGTGCCAGCAGTGAAAGGGGGGCTGGAAACACCATATATTTT.

V gene TRBV5-5 combines with J gene TRBJ1-4; TRBD1 matches 7 bases. V lost 3 bases to trimming and J lost 7 bases; unmatched junction nucleotides: 6. This CDR3 is 14 amino acids long. In germline, CDR1 is SGHKS, CDR2 YYEKEE (reference sequence). This CDR3 is CASSWGQSFEKLFF. CDR3 DNA sequence: TGTGCCAGCAGCTGGGGACAGTCATTTGAAAAACTGTTTTTT.

In its sample, this clone was seen a few times. The chain uses TRBV29-1 and TRBJ2-2; D gene uncertain. CDR3 length: 11 amino acids. V lost 5 bases and J 1 base, leaving 2 bases between the germline ends. Germline V gives CDR1 SQVTM, CDR2 ANQGSEA. CDR3 DNA sequence: TGCAGCGTTCAGAACACCGGGGAGCTGTTTTTT. This gives the protein CSVQNTGELFF.

The chain couples TRBV7-9 to TRBJ2-1; TRBD2 matches 7 bases. The CDR3 loop spans 16 amino acids. Germline trimming cut 0 bases from V and 6 bases from J; bases unmatched to any gene: 8. Germline CDR1 SEHNR, CDR2 FQNEAQ (reference sequence). The CDR3 DNA sequence: TGTGCCAGCAGCTTAGCGAGGGCGGGAGTGGGCAATGAGCAGTTCTTC. Translating gives CASSLARAGVGNEQFF.

This clone has only one observation. The chain uses TRBV9 and TRBJ2-3; D call uncertain. Deletions cut 4 bases from V and 2 bases from J, with 11 bases between. The CDR3 spans 14 residues. CDR1 is SGDLS, CDR2 YYNGEE, per germline. The CDR3 DNA is TGTGCCAGCAGCCCCCGGCGCTACACAGATACGCAGTATTTT. As protein: CASSPRRYTDTQYF.

This clone occurred once. The chain carries TRBV27 and TRBJ1-2; 9 nucleotides agree with TRBD1. Trimming cost V 4 bases and J 4 bases; bases outside gene matches: 7. From germline, CDR1 is MNHEY and CDR2 SMNVEV (reference sequence). The CDR3 has 15 amino acids. The CDR3 sequence is CASSSAQGAGYGYTF. In nucleotides, the CDR3 is TGTGCCAGCAGTTCCGCACAGGGGGCTGGCTATGGCTACACCTTC.

This chain uses TRBV13 with TRBJ2-1, with a possible D match to TRBD2 (6 bases). Trimming took 7 bases from V and 8 from J, leaving 24 bases between them. Germline V gene lookup returns CDR1 PRHDT and CDR2 FYEKMQ (reference sequence). This CDR3 has 16 amino acids. The chain's CDR3 is CASTSYRDSSIHEQFF. CDR3 nucleotide sequence: TGTGCCAGCACCTCCTACCGGGACTCCTCGATACATGAGCAGTTCTTC.

The genes are TRBV7-2 and TRBJ2-7; D is unresolved. The CDR3 totals 14 residues. V shed 2 bases and J shed 0 bases, with 8 bases lying between them. Per germline, CDR1 SGHTA and CDR2 FQGNSA. Here the CDR3 DNA reads TGTGCCAGCAGCTTAACCCCTAGCTCCTACGAGCAGTACTTC. The encoded protein is CASSLTPSSYEQYF. Drawing the rest from reference TRBV7-2 and TRBJ2-7, the complete variable domain is GAGVSQSPSNKVTEKGKDVELRCDPISGHTALYWYRQSLGQGLEFLIYFQGNSAPDKSGLPSDRFSAERTGGSVSTLTIQRTQQEDSAVYLCASSLTPSSYEQYFGPGTRLTVT.